One and the same sample provided the 12 T cell receptor beta chains below, sequenced in a study of shared clonotypes between healthy human individuals. Using immunoSEQ multiplex PCR, the repertoire was profiled, and TCRdb retains in-frame clones only, with some absent. In the table there are some 2,000,000 clones, about 95% of which are singletons. Sequencing was carried out using naive CD4+ T cells sorted from blood. The sample's subset: CD45RA+ positively selected. These receptors were taken from a man between 18 and 29 years old in good health.

The rearrangement uses TRBV4-3 and TRBJ1-4; 8 nucleotides agree with TRBD1. Germline CDR1 LGHNA, CDR2 YSLEER. CDR3 length: 17 residues. The V gene end was trimmed by 1 base and the J gene end by 0 bases; junction bases not matched to a gene: 4. DNA for the CDR3: TGCGCCAGCAGCCAAGGGACAGGGCCCCCAACTAATGAAAAACTGTTTTTT. Its protein product is CASSQGTGPPTNEKLFF.

This clone came up once. The CDR3 region has the DNA TGTGCCAGCAGCGCGACAGGGGGCGGAACGGAGACCCAGTACTTC. Translation gives CASSATGGGTETQYF. The chain joins TRBV9 to TRBJ2-5; 10 bases are shared with TRBD1. The germline CDR1 and CDR2 sequences are SGDLS and YYNGEE. The ends lost 3 bases at V and 5 bases at J; junction bases unmatched: 7. The CDR3 runs 15 residues.

Worth noting for this clone: The sample contains more than one DNA sequence encoding this CDR3. The rearrangement joins TRBV18 to TRBJ1-2, with 8 bases lining up with TRBD1. V dropped 2 bases and J dropped 3; count of bases not matched to a gene: 2. Germline assignment: CDR1 KGHSH and CDR2 LQKENI. The CDR3 totals 14 residues. The CDR3 loop is CASSPTGGDYGYTF. The CDR3 DNA is TGTGCCAGCTCACCAACAGGGGGAGACTATGGCTACACCTTC.

V is TRBV6-5 and J is TRBJ2-2; no definite D call. V lost 0 bases to trimming and J lost 3 bases, with 5 bases between them. This CDR3 spans 14 amino acids. Germline V gene sequence: CDR1 MNHEY, CDR2 SVGAGI. The CDR3 DNA follows: TGTGCCAGCAGTTACTCAAGTTACACCGGGGAGCTGTTTTTT. The encoded protein is CASSYSSYTGELFF.

The chain couples TRBV28 to TRBJ2-4, with a possible D match to TRBD1 (5 bases). V dropped 5 bases and J dropped 8 bases, with 13 bases sitting between them. Germline V gene lookup returns CDR1 MDHEN and CDR2 SYDVKM. The CDR3 contains 13 residues. CDR3 amino acids: CASSVRQWDIQYF. The CDR3 DNA reads as TGTGCCAGCAGTGTCCGACAGTGGGACATTCAGTACTTC.

The gene calls are TRBV4-3 and TRBJ1-2; D is unresolved. The germline V gene encodes CDR1 LGHNA and CDR2 YSLEER. V shed 8 bases and J shed 5 bases, with 3 bases lying between them. CDR3 length: 9 residues. CDR3 sequence: CASGYGYTF. The CDR3 DNA is TGCGCCAGCGGTTATGGCTACACCTTC.

The V and J genes are TRBV7-8 and TRBJ1-2; no firm D call. This CDR3 is built from 13 residues. V was trimmed by 1 base and J by 7 bases, leaving 10 bases between them. Germline loops: CDR1 SGHVS, CDR2 FQNEAQ. CDR3 amino acids: CASSLGVSGGYTF. The CDR3 DNA sequence: TGTGCCAGCAGCTTAGGGGTGTCGGGTGGCTACACCTTC.

The chain uses TRBV2 and TRBJ1-6, with TRBD1 as a possible D gene (6 bases). V was clipped by 5 bases and J by 9 bases, with 20 bases between them. Germline V gives CDR1 SNHLY, CDR2 FYNNEI. The CDR3 is made up of 16 amino acids. CDR3 loop: CASSLVGARGGSPLHF. In DNA form, the CDR3 reads TGTGCCAGCAGTCTTGTGGGGGCCAGGGGAGGTTCACCCCTCCACTTT.

This clone showed up just once. The gene calls are TRBV6-5 and TRBJ2-1; D gene ambiguous. The length of the CDR3 is 11 residues. Between the trimmed V and J ends, which lost 10 bases and 10 bases, there was a span of 14 bases. Per the germline V gene, CDR1 is MNHEY and CDR2 is SVGAGI. The CDR3 protein is CATILLREQFF. The CDR3 DNA reads as TGTGCCACCATTTTACTACGGGAGCAGTTCTTC.

CDR3 amino acids: CAWSEYGLAGGRNEQFF. As DNA, the CDR3 is TGTGCCTGGAGCGAGTACGGACTAGCGGGAGGGAGAAATGAGCAGTTCTTC. This sequence joins TRBV30 and TRBJ2-1, with 15 bases aligning to TRBD2. The CDR3 runs 17 residues. Losses at the gene ends were 3 bases for V and 7 bases for J; bases not matched to a gene: 10. Germline CDR1 reads GTSNPN; CDR2 reads SVGIG (reference sequence).

This chain links TRBV4-1 with TRBJ1-3; D gene ambiguous. The CDR3 covers 15 residues. Germline CDR1 MGHRA, CDR2 YSYEKL. V dropped 1 base and J dropped 0 bases, with 7 bases sitting between them. CDR3 region: CASSQAGVSGNTIYF. The CDR3 bases are TGCGCCAGCAGCCAAGCTGGTGTCTCTGGAAACACCATATATTTT.

The V gene is TRBV18, the J gene TRBJ2-2, with 12 bases matching TRBD2. The junction had 5 bases not matched to a gene; V was cut back by 3 bases and J by 3 bases. CDR1 and CDR2 from the germline V gene are KGHSH and LQKENI. The length of the CDR3 is 17 residues. The CDR3 DNA sequence: TGTGCCAGCTCACCCCCCGGGACTAGCGGGTACACCGGGGAGCTGTTTTTT. Amino acids: CASSPPGTSGYTGELFF.